These 2 T cell receptor beta chains were all obtained from the same sample, sequenced in a study of beta chain features in type 1 diabetes listed by TCRdb under 2018. The method was the immunoSEQ multiplex PCR assay. The entire amount of isolated RNA was reverse transcribed using the High Capacity cDNA Reverse Transcription Kit, so the sequenced TCRB transcripts were expressed ones. The table comes from immuneACCESS by way of TCRdb, which keeps in-frame sequences with V and J called. Part of the clones is missing from these tables; in studies checked, under half for an unresolved V gene and the rest for unknown reasons. The sample table lists under 400,000 clones, 12% to 15% of them with a count of one. The biggest ten clones account for roughly 7% of the sample. The sequenced material came from central memory CD4+ T cells from blood. All receptors come from a man aged 25 to 40 in good health.

The chain has TRBV11-2 and TRBJ2-7; D is possibly TRBD1 or TRBD2 (5 bases each). CDR1 is SGHAT, CDR2 FQNNGV, per germline. Trimming took 3 bases from V and 2 from J, leaving 14 bases between them. The CDR3 contains 15 residues. CDR3 sequence reads: CASSLVQGATYEQYF. CDR3 sequence (DNA): TGTGCCAGCAGCTTGGTTCAGGGAGCCACCTACGAGCAGTACTTC.

In this sample, this clone turned up a few times. The rearrangement links TRBV19 to TRBJ1-5, with a weak D call TRBD1 (5 bases). Germline V gene lookup returns CDR1 LNHDA and CDR2 SQIVND (reference sequence). Trimming took off 3 bases at V and 2 bases at J, with 11 bases between the two ends. There are 15 residues in the CDR3. The CDR3 DNA reads TGTGCCAGTAGTATCCCCGGAGGGGGCAATCAGCCCCAGCATTTT. Protein sequence: CASSIPGGGNQPQHF.